The clone carrying this T cell receptor (beta chain) was picked up one time. The antigen is undetermined. The V and J ends lost 8 bases and 0 bases respectively, with 17 bases between them. The germline V gene encodes CDR1 LNHDA and CDR2 SQIVND (reference sequence). This CDR3 has 16 amino acids. This sample is part of a study of blood T cells in healthy people across ages. Overall study results and limits: Shifts in expanded clonotypes may have been confounded by donor CMV status, which was unknown. Age advanced and TCR beta diversity per million T cells fell, roughly linearly.

A second PCR, run for about 6 to 11 cycles, used a sample-barcoded 5' primer plus a J-beta primer mix. TCRdb ran MiXCR on the 5' RACE reads and lists one entry per CDR3 protein. The sample consists of around 800,000 distinct CDR3 sequences, about 53% of them appearing once. This receptor was identified in a man of 80 years or more in good health. The sample comprised blood. This chain links TRBV19 with TRBJ2-1; D may be TRBD1 or TRBD2 (5 bases each). The CDR3: CASSGRRTSSYNEQFF. The CDR3 region has the DNA TGTGCCAGTTCTGGACGGAGGACAAGCTCCTACAATGAGCAGTTCTTC. Filled out from reference TRBV19 and TRBJ2-1, the complete variable domain reads DGGITQSPKYLFRKEGQNVTLSCEQNLNHDAMYWYRQDPGQGLRLIYYSQIVNDFQKGDIAEGYSVSREKKESFPLTVTSAQKNPTAFYLCASSGRRTSSYNEQFFGPGTRLTVL.